The T cell receptor beta chain described here comes from a study of T cells in Graves' hyperthyroidism and ophthalmopathy. This clonotype came up many times. The study enrolled patients aged 18 to 65 with newly diagnosed hyperthyroidism of under 2 months' duration. It was uncontrolled infection, other autoimmune disease, pregnancy or lactation that excluded patients. RNA transcripts served as the template for amplifying TCR beta CDR3 regions. First-round RT-PCR with HTBI primers amplified the TCR CDR3 region. TCRdb called the multiplex PCR reads again in MiXCR, with one record for every CDR3 protein. The table includes 75,000 to 100,000 distinct CDR3 sequences, roughly half detected once. The germline gives CDR1 SGHTA, CDR2 FQGTGA. With 4 bases removed from V and 3 bases from J, the gap between germline ends came to 9 bases. The CDR3 extends over 13 amino acids.

V and J are TRBV7-3 and TRBJ1-1; D is possibly TRBD1 (6 bases). The specimen sequenced was blood. The sequence was obtained from a woman aged 40 to 50 with Graves' hyperthyroidism. The CDR3 DNA reads TGTGCCAGCAGCTCCCAGGGGTACACTGAAGCTTTCTTT. Translation: CASSSQGYTEAFF.